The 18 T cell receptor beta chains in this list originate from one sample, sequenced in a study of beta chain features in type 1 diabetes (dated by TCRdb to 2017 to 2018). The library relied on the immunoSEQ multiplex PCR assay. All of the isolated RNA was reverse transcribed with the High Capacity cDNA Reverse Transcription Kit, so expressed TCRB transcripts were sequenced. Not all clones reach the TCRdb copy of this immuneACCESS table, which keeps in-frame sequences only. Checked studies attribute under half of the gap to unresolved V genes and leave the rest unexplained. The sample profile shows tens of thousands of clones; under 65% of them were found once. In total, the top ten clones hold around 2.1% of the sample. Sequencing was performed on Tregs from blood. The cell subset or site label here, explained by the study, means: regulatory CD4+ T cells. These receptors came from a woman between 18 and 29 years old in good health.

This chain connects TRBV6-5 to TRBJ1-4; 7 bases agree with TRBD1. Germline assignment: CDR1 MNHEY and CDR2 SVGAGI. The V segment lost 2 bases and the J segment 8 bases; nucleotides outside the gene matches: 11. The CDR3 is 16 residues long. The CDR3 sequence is CASSYTWTGKEEKLFF. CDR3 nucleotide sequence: TGTGCCAGCAGTTACACATGGACAGGCAAGGAAGAAAAACTGTTTTTT.

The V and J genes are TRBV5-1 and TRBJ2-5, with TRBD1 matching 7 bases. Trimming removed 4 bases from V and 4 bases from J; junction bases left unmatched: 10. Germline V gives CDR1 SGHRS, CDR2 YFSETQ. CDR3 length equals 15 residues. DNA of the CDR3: TGCGCCAGCAGCCCGGACAGGCCTAATGTAGAGACCCAGTACTTC. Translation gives CASSPDRPNVETQYF. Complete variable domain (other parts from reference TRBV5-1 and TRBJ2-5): KAGVTQTPRYLIKTRGQQVTLSCSPISGHRSVSWYQQTPGQGLQFLFEYFSETQRNKGNFPGRFSGRQFSNSRSEMNVSTLELGDSALYLCASSPDRPNVETQYFGPGTRLLVL.

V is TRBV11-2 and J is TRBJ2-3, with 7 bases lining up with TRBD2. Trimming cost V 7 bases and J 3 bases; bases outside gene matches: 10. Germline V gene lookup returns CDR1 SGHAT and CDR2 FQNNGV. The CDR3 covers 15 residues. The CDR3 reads CASKMGGPSTDTQYF. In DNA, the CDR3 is TGTGCCAGCAAGATGGGAGGGCCGTCGACAGATACGCAGTATTTT.

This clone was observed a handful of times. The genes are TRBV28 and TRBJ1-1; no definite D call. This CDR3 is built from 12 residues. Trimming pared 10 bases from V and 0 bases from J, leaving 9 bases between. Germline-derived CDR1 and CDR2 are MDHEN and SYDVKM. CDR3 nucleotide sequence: TGTGCCATCCAGCGGGTGAACACTGAAGCTTTCTTT. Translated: CAIQRVNTEAFF.

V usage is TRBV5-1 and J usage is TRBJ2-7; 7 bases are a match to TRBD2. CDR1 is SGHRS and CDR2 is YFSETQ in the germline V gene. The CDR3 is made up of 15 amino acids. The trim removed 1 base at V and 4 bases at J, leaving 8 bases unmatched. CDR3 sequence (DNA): TGCGCCAGCAGCTTGAGGGCTGGCGGGAGTTACGAGCAGTACTTC. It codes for CASSLRAGGSYEQYF.

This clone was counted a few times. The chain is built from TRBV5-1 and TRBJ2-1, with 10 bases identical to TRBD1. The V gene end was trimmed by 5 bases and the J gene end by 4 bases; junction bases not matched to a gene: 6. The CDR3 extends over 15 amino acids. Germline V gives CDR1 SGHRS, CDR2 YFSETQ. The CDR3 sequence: CASSPGQGVYNEQFF. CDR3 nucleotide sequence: TGCGCCAGCAGTCCTGGACAGGGGGTTTACAATGAGCAGTTCTTC.

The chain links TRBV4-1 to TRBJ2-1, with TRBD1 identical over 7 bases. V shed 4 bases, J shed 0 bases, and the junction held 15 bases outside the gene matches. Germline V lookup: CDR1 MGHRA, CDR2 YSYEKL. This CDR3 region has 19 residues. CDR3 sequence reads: CASSRAPTYRGSSYNEQFF. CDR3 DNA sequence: TGCGCCAGCAGCCGAGCACCAACCTACAGGGGTAGCTCCTACAATGAGCAGTTCTTC.

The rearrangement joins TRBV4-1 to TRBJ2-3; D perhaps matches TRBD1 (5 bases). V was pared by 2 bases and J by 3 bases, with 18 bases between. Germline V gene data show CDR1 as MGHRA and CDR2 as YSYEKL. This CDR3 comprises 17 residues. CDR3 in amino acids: CASSQSIGRARTDTQYF. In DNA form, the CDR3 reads TGCGCCAGCAGCCAATCTATCGGCAGGGCGAGAACAGATACGCAGTATTTT.

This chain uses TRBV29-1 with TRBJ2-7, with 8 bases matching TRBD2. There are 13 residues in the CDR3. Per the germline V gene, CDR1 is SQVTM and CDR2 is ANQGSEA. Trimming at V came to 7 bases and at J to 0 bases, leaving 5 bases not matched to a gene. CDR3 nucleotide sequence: TGCAGCGGGAGCGGGAGAAGCTCCTACGAGCAGTACTTC. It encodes CSGSGRSSYEQYF.

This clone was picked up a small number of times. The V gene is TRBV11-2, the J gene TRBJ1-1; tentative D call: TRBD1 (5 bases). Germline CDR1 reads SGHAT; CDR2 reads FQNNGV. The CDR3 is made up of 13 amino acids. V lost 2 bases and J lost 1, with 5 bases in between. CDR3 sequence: CASSLQGNTEAFF. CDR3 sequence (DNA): TGTGCCAGCAGCTTACAGGGGAACACTGAAGCTTTCTTT.

This chain's CDR3 is CASTGTVGSYEQYF. The CDR3 DNA is TGTGCCAGCACCGGGACAGTTGGCTCCTACGAGCAGTACTTC. This chain joins TRBV28 and TRBJ2-7; 7 bases match TRBD1. V lost 7 bases and J lost 0; bases outside the gene matches: 6. Germline CDR1 MDHEN, CDR2 SYDVKM. The CDR3 covers 14 residues.

This CDR3 reads CASSGVQVGKNIQYF. The CDR3 nucleotides are TGTGCCAGCAGTGGGGTACAGGTGGGCAAAAACATTCAGTACTTC. The chain is built from TRBV28 and TRBJ2-4, with a weak D call TRBD1 (5 bases). V lost 5 bases, J lost 3 bases, and 14 bases lay in between. This CDR3 contains 15 residues. The germline V gene encodes CDR1 MDHEN and CDR2 SYDVKM.

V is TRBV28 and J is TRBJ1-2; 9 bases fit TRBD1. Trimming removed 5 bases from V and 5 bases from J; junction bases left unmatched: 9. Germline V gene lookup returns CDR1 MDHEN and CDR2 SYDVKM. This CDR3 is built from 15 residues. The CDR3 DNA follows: TGTGCCAGCAGTCCCCAGGACAGGGGCGGTTATGGCTACACCTTC. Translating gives CASSPQDRGGYGYTF.

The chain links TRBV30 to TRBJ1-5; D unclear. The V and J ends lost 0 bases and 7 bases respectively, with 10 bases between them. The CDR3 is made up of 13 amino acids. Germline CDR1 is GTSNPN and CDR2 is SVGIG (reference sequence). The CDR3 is CAWSVGSEQPQHF. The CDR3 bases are TGTGCCTGGAGTGTAGGGAGCGAACAGCCCCAGCATTTT.

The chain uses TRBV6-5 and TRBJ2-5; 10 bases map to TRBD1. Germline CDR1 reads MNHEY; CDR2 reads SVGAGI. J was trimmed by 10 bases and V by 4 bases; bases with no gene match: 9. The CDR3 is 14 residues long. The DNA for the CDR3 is TGTGCCAGCAGTTCAACGGGACAGGGGACGTTCCAGTACTTC. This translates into CASSSTGQGTFQYF.

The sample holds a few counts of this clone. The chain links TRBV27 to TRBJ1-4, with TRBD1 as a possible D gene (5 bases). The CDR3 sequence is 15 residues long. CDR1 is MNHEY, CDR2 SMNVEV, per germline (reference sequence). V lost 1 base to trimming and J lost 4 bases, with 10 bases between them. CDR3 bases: TGTGCCAGCAGTTTATTCCAGGGCCTTAATGAAAAACTGTTTTTT. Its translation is CASSLFQGLNEKLFF.

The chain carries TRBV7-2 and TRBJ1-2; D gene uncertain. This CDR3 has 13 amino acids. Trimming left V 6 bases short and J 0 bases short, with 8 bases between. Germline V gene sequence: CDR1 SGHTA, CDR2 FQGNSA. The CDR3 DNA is TGTGCCAGCAGGGTAGATGCTAACTATGGCTACACCTTC. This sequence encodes CASRVDANYGYTF.

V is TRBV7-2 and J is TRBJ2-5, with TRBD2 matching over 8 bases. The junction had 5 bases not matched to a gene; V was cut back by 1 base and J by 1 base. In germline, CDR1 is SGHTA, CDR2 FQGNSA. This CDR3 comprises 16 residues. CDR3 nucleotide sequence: TGTGCCAGCAGCTTAGAATTTCGGGGGGGCCAAGAGACCCAGTACTTC. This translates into CASSLEFRGGQETQYF.